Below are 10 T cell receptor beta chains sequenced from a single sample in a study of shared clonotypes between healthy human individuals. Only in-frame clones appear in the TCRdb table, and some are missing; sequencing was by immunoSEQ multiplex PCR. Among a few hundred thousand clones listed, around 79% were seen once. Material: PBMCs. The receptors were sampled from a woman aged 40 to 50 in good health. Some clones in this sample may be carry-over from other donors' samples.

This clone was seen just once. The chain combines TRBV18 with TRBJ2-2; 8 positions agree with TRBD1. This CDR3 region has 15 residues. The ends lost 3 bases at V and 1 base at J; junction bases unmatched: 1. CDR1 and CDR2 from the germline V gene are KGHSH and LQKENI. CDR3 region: CASSPDRVNTGELFF. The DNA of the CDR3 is TGTGCCAGCTCACCGGACAGGGTGAACACCGGGGAGCTGTTTTTT.

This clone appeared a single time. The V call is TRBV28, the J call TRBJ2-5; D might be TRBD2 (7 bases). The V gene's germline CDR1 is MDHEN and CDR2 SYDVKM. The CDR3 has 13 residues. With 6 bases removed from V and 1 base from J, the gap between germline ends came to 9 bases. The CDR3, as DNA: TGTGCCAGCAGGGGGGGGGCCCAAGAGACCCAGTACTTC. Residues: CASRGGAQETQYF.

The CDR3 coding sequence is TGTGCCAGCACCCGGGACAACTACTCCTACGAGCAGTACTTC. Protein: CASTRDNYSYEQYF. The chain uses TRBV28 and TRBJ2-7, with a weak D call TRBD1 (6 bases). The CDR3 has 14 amino acids. V lost 7 bases, J lost 0 bases, and 13 bases lay in between. Germline V gene sequence: CDR1 MDHEN, CDR2 SYDVKM.

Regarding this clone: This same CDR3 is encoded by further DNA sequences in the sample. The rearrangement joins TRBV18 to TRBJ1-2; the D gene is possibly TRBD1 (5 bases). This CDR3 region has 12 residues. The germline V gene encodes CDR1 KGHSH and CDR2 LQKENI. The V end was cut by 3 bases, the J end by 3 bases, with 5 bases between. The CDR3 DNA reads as TGTGCCAGCTCACCCAGGGACTATGGCTACACCTTC. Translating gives CASSPRDYGYTF.

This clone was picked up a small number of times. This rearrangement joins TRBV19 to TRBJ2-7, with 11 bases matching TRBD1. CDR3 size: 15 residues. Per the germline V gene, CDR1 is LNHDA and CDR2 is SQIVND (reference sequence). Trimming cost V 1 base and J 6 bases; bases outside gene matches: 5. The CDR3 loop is CASSIAGQGAGEQYF. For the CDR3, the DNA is TGTGCCAGTAGTATAGCAGGACAGGGGGCCGGCGAGCAGTACTTC.

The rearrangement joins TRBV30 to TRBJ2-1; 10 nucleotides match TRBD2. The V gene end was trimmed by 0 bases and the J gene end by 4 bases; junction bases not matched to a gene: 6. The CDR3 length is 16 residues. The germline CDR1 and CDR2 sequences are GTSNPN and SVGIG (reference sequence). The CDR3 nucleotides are TGTGCCTGGAGTGTACGGACTAGCGGCAAATACAATGAGCAGTTCTTC. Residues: CAWSVRTSGKYNEQFF.

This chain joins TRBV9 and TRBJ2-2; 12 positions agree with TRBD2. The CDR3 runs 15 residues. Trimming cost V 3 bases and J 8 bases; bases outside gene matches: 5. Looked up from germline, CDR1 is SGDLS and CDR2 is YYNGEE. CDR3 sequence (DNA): TGTGCCAGCAGCGCCCCTGGACTAGCGGGAGGGGAGCTGTTTTTT. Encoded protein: CASSAPGLAGGELFF.

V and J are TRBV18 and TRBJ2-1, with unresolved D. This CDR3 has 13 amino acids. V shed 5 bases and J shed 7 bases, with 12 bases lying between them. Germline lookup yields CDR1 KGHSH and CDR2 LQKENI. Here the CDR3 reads CASSLGIRNEQFF. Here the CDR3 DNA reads TGTGCCAGCTCATTAGGCATTAGGAATGAGCAGTTCTTC.

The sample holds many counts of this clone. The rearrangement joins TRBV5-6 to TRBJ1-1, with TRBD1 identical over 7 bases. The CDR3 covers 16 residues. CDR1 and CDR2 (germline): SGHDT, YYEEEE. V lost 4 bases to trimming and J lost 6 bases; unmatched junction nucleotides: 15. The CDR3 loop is CASSPFDTGEGPEAFF. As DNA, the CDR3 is TGTGCCAGCAGCCCATTCGATACAGGGGAGGGTCCTGAAGCTTTCTTT.

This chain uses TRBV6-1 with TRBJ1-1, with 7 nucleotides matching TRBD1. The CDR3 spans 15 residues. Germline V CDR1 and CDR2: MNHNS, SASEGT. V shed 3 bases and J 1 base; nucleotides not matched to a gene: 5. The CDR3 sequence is CASSDSGTENTEAFF. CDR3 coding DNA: TGTGCCAGCAGTGACTCGGGGACAGAGAACACTGAAGCTTTCTTT.